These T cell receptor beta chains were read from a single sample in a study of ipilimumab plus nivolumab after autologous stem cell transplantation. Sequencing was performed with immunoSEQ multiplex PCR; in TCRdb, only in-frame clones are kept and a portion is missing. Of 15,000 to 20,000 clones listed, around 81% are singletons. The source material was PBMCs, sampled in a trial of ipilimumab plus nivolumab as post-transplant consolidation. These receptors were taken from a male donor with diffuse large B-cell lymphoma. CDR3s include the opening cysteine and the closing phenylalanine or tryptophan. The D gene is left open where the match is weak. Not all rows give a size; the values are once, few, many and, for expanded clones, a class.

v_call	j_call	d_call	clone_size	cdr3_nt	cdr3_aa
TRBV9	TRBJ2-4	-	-	TGTGCCAGCAGCGTCGGGGGCCCTGAAAACATTCAGTACTTC	CASSVGGPENIQYF
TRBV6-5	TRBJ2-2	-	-	TGTGCCAGCAGTTCAGGGATCCTTCTTCCCGGGGAGCTGTTTTTT	CASSSGILLPGELFF
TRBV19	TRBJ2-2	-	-	TGTGCCAGTAGTCCTATTTGGACCGGGGAGCTGTTTTTT	CASSPIWTGELFF
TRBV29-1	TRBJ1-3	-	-	TGCAGCGTTGCCGGAGGGGAGGGTTCTGGAAACACCATATATTTT	CSVAGGEGSGNTIYF
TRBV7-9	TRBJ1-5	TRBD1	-	TGTGCCAGCAGCGCCGACAGGGCGGATCAGCCCCAGCATTTT	CASSADRADQPQHF
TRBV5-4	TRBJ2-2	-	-	TGTGCCAGCAGCCCAGGAGCTAGCACCGGGGAGCTGTTTTTT	CASSPGASTGELFF
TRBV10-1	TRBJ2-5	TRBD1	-	TGCGCCACTTACAGGGGGCGGGAAAAGCAAGAGACCCAGTACTTC	CATYRGREKQETQYF
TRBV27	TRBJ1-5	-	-	TGTGCCAGCAGTTGGACGGCAGATAGCAATCAGCCCCAGCATTTT	CASSWTADSNQPQHF
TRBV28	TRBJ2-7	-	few	TGTGCCAGCAGCTGGGAATACGAGCAGTACTTC	CASSWEYEQYF
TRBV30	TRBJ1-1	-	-	TGTGCCTGGTCGGAAACTATGAACACTGAAGCTTTCTTT	CAWSETMNTEAFF
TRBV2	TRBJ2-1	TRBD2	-	TGTGCCAGCAGTGAGCTAGCGGGGGGGCGCTACAATGAGCAGTTCTTC	CASSELAGGRYNEQFF
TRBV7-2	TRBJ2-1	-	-	TGTGCCAGCAGCTTAGAGGCCGGGCCCTACAATGAGCAGTTCTTC	CASSLEAGPYNEQFF
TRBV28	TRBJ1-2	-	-	TGTGCCAGCAGTTTAAGTCTCGGTGGCTACACCTTC	CASSLSLGGYTF